These T cell receptor beta chains were read from a single sample in a study of OX40 agonist ivuxolimab in advanced cancers. Sequenced by immunoSEQ multiplex PCR; TCRdb stores in-frame clones only, minus some. Among more than 70,000 clones, roughly 85% were seen once, and the ten largest hold 0.5% to 0.55%. The sequencing here drew on CD4+ or CD8+ T cells sorted from blood, taken in a trial of the OX40 agonist ivuxolimab. Receptors were obtained from an adult with an advanced solid tumor such as melanoma, head and neck, liver or kidney cancer. The CDR3 runs from the conserved cysteine through the conserved F or W. The D gene is left open where the match is weak. Where a row states a size, it is once, few, many or the class of an expanded clone; other rows omit it.

V	size	J	D	CDR3	DNA
TRBV18	-	TRBJ2-7	TRBD2	CASSSGSSYEQYF	TGTGCCAGCTCCAGCGGGAGTTCCTACGAGCAGTACTTC
TRBV5-4	-	TRBJ2-3	TRBD2	CASSPPLAGADTQYF	TGTGCCAGCAGCCCCCCACTAGCGGGAGCGGATACGCAGTATTTT
TRBV29-1	-	TRBJ1-1	-	CSVWEGLNTEAFF	TGCAGCGTTTGGGAGGGTTTGAACACTGAAGCTTTCTTT
TRBV14	-	TRBJ2-1	TRBD2	CASSQGLAGINEQFF	TGTGCCAGCAGCCAAGGACTAGCGGGAATAAATGAGCAGTTCTTC
TRBV5-1	-	TRBJ2-7	-	CASSLDYEQYF	TGCGCCAGCAGCTTGGACTACGAGCAGTACTTC
TRBV27	-	TRBJ1-6	-	CASRDRLGLHF	TGTGCCAGCAGAGACAGGCTGGGCCTCCACTTT
TRBV4-3	-	TRBJ1-1	TRBD1	CASSQGTGGADTEAFF	TGCGCCAGCAGCCAAGGGACAGGGGGCGCGGACACTGAAGCTTTCTTT
TRBV5-1	-	TRBJ1-2	-	CASSLERSRGGYTF	TGCGCCAGCAGCTTGGAACGGTCCAGGGGAGGCTACACCTTC
TRBV6-5	once	TRBJ1-1	TRBD1	CAVTGGVNTEAFF	TGTGCCGTCACAGGGGGCGTGAACACTGAAGCTTTCTTT
TRBV11-1	-	TRBJ2-7	TRBD1	CASSLAGTGDSYEQYF	TGTGCCAGCAGCTTAGCGGGGACAGGGGATTCCTACGAGCAGTACTTC
TRBV6-6	-	TRBJ1-1	-	CASSKSSSTEAFF	TGTGCCAGCAGCAAAAGCTCTAGCACTGAAGCTTTCTTT
TRBV18	-	TRBJ1-5	-	CASSPGNDQPQHF	TGTGCCAGCTCCCCCGGAAACGATCAGCCCCAGCATTTT
TRBV5-1	-	TRBJ1-1	TRBD1	CASSSGTGGLATEAFF	TGCGCCAGCAGCTCAGGGACAGGGGGACTCGCCACTGAAGCTTTCTTT
TRBV5-1	once	TRBJ1-1	-	CASSVGDNMNTEAFF	TGCGCCAGCAGCGTGGGGGACAACATGAACACTGAAGCTTTCTTT
TRBV19	-	TRBJ1-1	-	CASSIDRGGTEAFF	TGTGCCAGTAGTATAGATCGAGGGGGCACTGAAGCTTTCTTT
TRBV5-5	-	TRBJ2-1	-	CASSLFWGSSYNEQFF	TGTGCCAGCAGCTTGTTTTGGGGAAGCTCCTACAATGAGCAGTTCTTC
TRBV18	-	TRBJ2-7	-	CASSQTGRSYEQYF	TGTGCCAGCTCGCAAACAGGGAGGTCCTACGAGCAGTACTTC
TRBV4-3	-	TRBJ2-1	TRBD2	CASSQERGLAGYNEQFF	TGCGCCAGCAGCCAAGAAAGAGGACTAGCGGGTTACAATGAGCAGTTCTTC
TRBV5-4	-	TRBJ1-4	-	CASSLDALGEKLFF	TGTGCCAGCAGCCTGGACGCCCTGGGGGAAAAACTGTTTTTT
TRBV5-1	-	TRBJ2-7	TRBD1	CASSQGQPSTGEQYF	TGCGCCAGCAGCCAGGGACAGCCCTCTACGGGCGAGCAGTACTTC
TRBV2	-	TRBJ2-3	-	CASSEGRRGDTQYF	TGTGCCAGCAGTGAAGGCCGTAGGGGAGATACGCAGTATTTT
TRBV29-1	few	TRBJ2-4	-	CSVVGVAKNIQYF	TGCAGCGTGGTCGGCGTAGCCAAAAACATTCAGTACTTC
TRBV29-1	-	TRBJ1-1	TRBD1	CSGRGGRTEAFF	TGCAGCGGGAGAGGGGGCAGGACTGAAGCTTTCTTT
TRBV19	-	TRBJ1-2	-	CASSIRDRGRGNYGYTF	TGTGCCAGTAGTATACGAGATCGTGGCAGGGGCAACTATGGCTACACCTTC
TRBV19	few	TRBJ1-2	-	CASRQQGSDYGYTF	TGTGCCAGTAGGCAACAGGGATCGGACTATGGCTACACCTTC
TRBV6-1	-	TRBJ2-1	-	CASSPYNEQFF	TGTGCCAGCAGTCCATACAATGAGCAGTTCTTC
TRBV6-6	-	TRBJ2-7	-	CASSRQGSYEQYF	TGTGCCAGCAGCCGTCAGGGGTCCTACGAGCAGTACTTC
TRBV4-1	-	TRBJ2-1	-	CASSQDPPPRDEQFF	TGCGCCAGCAGCCAAGACCCTCCCCCTCGTGATGAGCAGTTCTTC
TRBV6-1	-	TRBJ1-4	TRBD1	CASRAGTGGNEKLFF	TGTGCCAGCAGGGCCGGGACAGGGGGTAATGAAAAACTGTTTTTT
TRBV30	-	TRBJ2-3	-	CAWSSKGFTDTQYF	TGTGCCTGGAGTTCAAAGGGATTCACAGATACGCAGTATTTT
TRBV7-2	-	TRBJ2-5	-	CASSSGSEETQYF	TGTGCCAGCAGCTCGGGGTCGGAAGAGACCCAGTACTTC
TRBV5-4	-	TRBJ2-7	TRBD1	CASSRDRGYEQYF	TGTGCCAGCAGCCGGGACAGGGGCTACGAGCAGTACTTC
TRBV5-1	few	TRBJ2-5	-	CASSSDPGPIETQYF	TGCGCCAGCAGCTCCGACCCGGGGCCAATCGAGACCCAGTACTTC
TRBV4-2	-	TRBJ1-2	TRBD1	CASSQDRGQGYGYTF	TGTGCCAGCAGCCAAGACCGTGGACAGGGCTATGGCTACACCTTC
TRBV28	-	TRBJ2-7	-	CASSSPGSGLYEQYF	TGTGCCAGCAGTTCCCCCGGGAGCGGCCTCTACGAGCAGTACTTC